This T cell receptor (beta chain) was sequenced for a study of T cell repertoires in cytomegalovirus infection. As for the study in general: Indications of both CMV infection and matching HLA type were provided by public TCR beta signatures. Study-level points and caveats: The study identified carriers of CMV plus the relevant HLA from cumulative public TCR beta family frequency.

In regard to this clonotype: Its antigen is not known.

Germline V CDR1 and CDR2: SGHTA, FQGNSA. V shed 2 bases and J shed 7 bases, with 23 bases lying between them. This CDR3 has 17 residues. TCRdb reanalysed the reads using MiXCR and keeps one entry per CDR3 protein. The table has some 920,000 distinct CDR3 sequences, roughly 30% seen once; the top ten hold over 12%. The TCR comes from a human donor in good health (CMV status not recorded). Some clones in this sample may be carry-over from other donors' samples. The chain combines TRBV7-2 with TRBJ1-2, with D maybe TRBD1 (6 bases). The starting material was cultured CD8+ T cells from PBMCs, obtained from culture after CMV antigen stimulation. This CDR3 is CASSLTPGEVWGSGYTF. The CDR3 DNA is TGTGCCAGCAGCTTAACCCCAGGGGAAGTTTGGGGGAGTGGCTACACCTTC.